This T cell receptor beta chain comes out of a study of shared clonotypes between healthy human individuals. This CDR3 has 12 amino acids. V was pared by 2 bases and J by 6 bases, with 6 bases between. CDR1 and CDR2 (germline): MDHEN, SYDVKM. Turning to this clone: Other DNA sequences within the sample encode an identical CDR3.

Naive CD8 cells lacked CD45RO, underwent positive selection for CCR7 and left out terminally differentiated effector memory CD45RA+ cells. The authors split each subset's genomic DNA evenly across several immunoSEQ plates. Method: immunoSEQ multiplex PCR; TCRdb's copy keeps in-frame clones and lacks some. The profile shows approximately 1.9 million clones, 93% of them singletons. Sequenced material: naive CD8+ T cells from PBMCs. The J gene is TRBJ2-3, the V gene TRBV28; no clear D gene. The sequence came from a man between 18 and 29 years old in good health. Some clones in this sample may be carry-over from other donors' samples. The CDR3 reads CASSLSVDTQYF. The CDR3 DNA reads as TGTGCCAGCAGTTTAAGTGTGGATACGCAGTATTTT.